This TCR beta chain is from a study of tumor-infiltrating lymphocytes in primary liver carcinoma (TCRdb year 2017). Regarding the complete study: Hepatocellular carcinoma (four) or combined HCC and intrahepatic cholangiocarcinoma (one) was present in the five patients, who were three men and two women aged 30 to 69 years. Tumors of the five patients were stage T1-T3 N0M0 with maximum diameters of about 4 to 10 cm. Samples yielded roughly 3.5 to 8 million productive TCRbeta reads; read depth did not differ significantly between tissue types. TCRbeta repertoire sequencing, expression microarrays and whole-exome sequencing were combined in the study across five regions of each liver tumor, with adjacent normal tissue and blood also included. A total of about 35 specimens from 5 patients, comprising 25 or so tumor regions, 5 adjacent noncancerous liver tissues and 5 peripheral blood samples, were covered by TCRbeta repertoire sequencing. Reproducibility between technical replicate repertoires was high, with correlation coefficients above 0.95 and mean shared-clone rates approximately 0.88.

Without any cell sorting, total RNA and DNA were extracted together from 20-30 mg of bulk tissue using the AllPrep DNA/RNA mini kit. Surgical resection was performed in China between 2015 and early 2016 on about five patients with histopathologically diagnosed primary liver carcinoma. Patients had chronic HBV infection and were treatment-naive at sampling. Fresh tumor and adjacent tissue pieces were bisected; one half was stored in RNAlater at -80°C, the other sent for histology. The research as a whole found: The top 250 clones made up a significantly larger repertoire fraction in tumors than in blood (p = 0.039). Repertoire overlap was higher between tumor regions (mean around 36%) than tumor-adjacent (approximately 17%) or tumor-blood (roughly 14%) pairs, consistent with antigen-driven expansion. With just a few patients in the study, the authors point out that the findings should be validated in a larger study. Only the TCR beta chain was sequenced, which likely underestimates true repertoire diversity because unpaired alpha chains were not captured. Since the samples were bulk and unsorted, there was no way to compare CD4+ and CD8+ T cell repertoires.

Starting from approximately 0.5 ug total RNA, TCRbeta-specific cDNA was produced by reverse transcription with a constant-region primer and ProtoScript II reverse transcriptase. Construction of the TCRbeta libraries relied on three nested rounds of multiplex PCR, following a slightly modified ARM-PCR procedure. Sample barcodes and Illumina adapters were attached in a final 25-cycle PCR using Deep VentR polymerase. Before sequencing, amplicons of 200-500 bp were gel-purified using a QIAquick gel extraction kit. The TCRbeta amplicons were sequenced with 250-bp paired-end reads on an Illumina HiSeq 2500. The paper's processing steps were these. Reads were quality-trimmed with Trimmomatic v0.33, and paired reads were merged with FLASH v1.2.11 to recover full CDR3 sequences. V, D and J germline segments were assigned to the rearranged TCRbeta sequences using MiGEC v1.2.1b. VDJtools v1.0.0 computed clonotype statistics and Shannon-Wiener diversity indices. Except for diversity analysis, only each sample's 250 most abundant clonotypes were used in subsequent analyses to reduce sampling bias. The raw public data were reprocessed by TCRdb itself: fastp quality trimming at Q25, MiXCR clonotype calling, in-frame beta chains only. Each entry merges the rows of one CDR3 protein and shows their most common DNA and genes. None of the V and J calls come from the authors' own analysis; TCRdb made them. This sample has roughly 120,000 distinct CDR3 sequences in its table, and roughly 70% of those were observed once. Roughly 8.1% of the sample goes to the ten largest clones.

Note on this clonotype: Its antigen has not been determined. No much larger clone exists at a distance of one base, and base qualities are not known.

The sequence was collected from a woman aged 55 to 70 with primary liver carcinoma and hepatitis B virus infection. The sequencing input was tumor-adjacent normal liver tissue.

The nucleotides are TGTGCCAGCAGTTTGTTGAAGCCCCTGTACCAAGAGACCCAGTACTTC. This is translated as CASSLLKPLYQETQYF. The chain uses TRBV28 and TRBJ2-5, with the D gene uncertain. From the germline V gene, CDR1 is MDHEN and CDR2 is SYDVKM. The CDR3 goes from the cysteine to the phenylalanine over 16 residues. CDR3 DNA is the only sequence kept; it has 48 bases, read in frame from the first base. The junction carries 14 bases between V and J, which are trimmed by 3 bases and 0 bases respectively.